A selection of T cell receptor beta chains follows, all from one sample in a study of cytomegalovirus exposure and HLA in healthy donors. Here immunoSEQ multiplex PCR was the method, and the copy in TCRdb shows in-frame clones only, minus some. The sample records 95,000 to 150,000 clones, approximately 17% being singletons. The sequenced sample was PBMCs. The receptor set was obtained from a female donor in good health and CMV-seropositive. The CDR3 runs from the conserved cysteine through the conserved F or W. The D gene is left open where the match is weak. Where a row states a size, it is once, few, many or the class of an expanded clone; other rows omit it.

TRBJ2-3 | . | TRBD2 | TRBV14 | TGTGCCAGCAGCCTCCGACTAGCGGGAGGGCGGGCGAAGGATACGCAGTATTTT | CASSLRLAGGRAKDTQYF
TRBJ1-4 | few | . | TRBV9 | TGTGCCAGCAGCGTCCAGGGGACTAATGAAAAACTGTTTTTT | CASSVQGTNEKLFF
TRBJ2-7 | few | TRBD1 | TRBV6-6 | TGTGCCAGCAGTTACTCGACAGGGGAATACTCCTACGAGCAGTACTTC | CASSYSTGEYSYEQYF
TRBJ2-1 | . | TRBD2 | TRBV4-3 | TGCGCCAGCAGCCAAGGCCTAGCGGGGGTGAATGAGCAGTTCTTC | CASSQGLAGVNEQFF
TRBJ2-1 | . | TRBD1 | TRBV30 | TGTGCCTGGGCAGGGGGCCATGAGCAGTTCTTC | CAWAGGHEQFF
TRBJ2-1 | few | . | TRBV5-1 | TGCGCAAGCAGACCAGGGGGGAACACCTACTACAATGAGCAGTTCTTC | CASRPGGNTYYNEQFF
TRBJ2-2 | . | TRBD2 | TRBV27 | TGTGCCAGCGGAAGAGGGGGACTAGCGTCCGCGAACACCGGGGAGCTGTTTTTT | CASGRGGLASANTGELFF
TRBJ1-5 | few | TRBD1 | TRBV19 | TGTGCCAGTAACCTACAGGGGACATTAGGAAATCAGCCCCAGCATTTT | CASNLQGTLGNQPQHF
TRBJ2-7 | few | . | TRBV15 | TGTGCCACCAGCAGAGCGCAGTACGAGCAGTACTTC | CATSRAQYEQYF
TRBJ1-2 | . | . | TRBV9 | TGTGCCAGCATGGGGGGTTCCAACTATGGCTACACCTTC | CASMGGSNYGYTF
TRBJ2-5 | . | . | TRBV5-1 | TGCGCGGGGGCAAGGGGACTACAAGAGACCCAGTACTTC | CAGARGLQETQYF
TRBJ2-2 | few | TRBD2 | TRBV29-1 | TGCAGCGTTGAACGCAGCGGGGCCGGGGAGCTGTTTTTT | CSVERSGAGELFF
TRBJ2-5 | few | . | TRBV5-4 | TGTGCCAGCAGCTTGGGGGTAGCTGCTCAAGAGACCCAGTACTTC | CASSLGVAAQETQYF
TRBJ1-4 | . | . | TRBV9 | TGTGCCAGCAGCGTAGGCCCGGGGGTGGGGCCGGTGGGTGAAAAACTGTTTTTT | CASSVGPGVGPVGEKLFF
TRBJ1-2 | few | . | TRBV6-5 | TGTGCCAGCAGTTACTCAAACGGGGATGGCTACACCTTC | CASSYSNGDGYTF
TRBJ2-1 | . | TRBD1 | TRBV7-7 | TGTGCCAGCAGCTTCTCCTCCCCACAGGGGATGTTGAGTGAGCAGTTCTTC | CASSFSSPQGMLSEQFF
TRBJ2-1 | few | . | TRBV29-1 | TGCAGCGTTCGGACAGCCTACGTCTACAATGAGCAGTTCTTC | CSVRTAYVYNEQFF
TRBJ2-1 | . | . | TRBV5-1 | TGCGCCAGCAGCTTGGAGGCGGGTTACAATGAGCAGTTCTTC | CASSLEAGYNEQFF
TRBJ1-1 | few | TRBD1 | TRBV6-1 | TGTGCCAGCACCCAACAGGGGACCCGAAACACTGAAGCTTTCTTT | CASTQQGTRNTEAFF
TRBJ1-1 | . | . | TRBV30 | TGTGCCTGGAGTCTGTATGCTGAAGCTTTCTTT | CAWSLYAEAFF
TRBJ2-1 | few | TRBD1 | TRBV6-5 | TGTGCCAGCAGAGATACAGGGGACAATGAGCAGTTCTTC | CASRDTGDNEQFF
TRBJ2-3 | . | . | TRBV18 | TGTGCCAGCTCACCCGACAGAGTTTTATTGTATTTT | CASSPDRVLLYF
TRBJ1-2 | . | . | TRBV28 | TGTGCCAGTTGTACTAACTATGGCTACACCTTC | CASCTNYGYTF
TRBJ1-2 | . | . | TRBV28 | TGTGCCAGCAGTTCGCCGAAACTCAGGGTAGGCTATGGCTACACCTTC | CASSSPKLRVGYGYTF
TRBJ1-2 | few | TRBD1 | TRBV6-6 | TGTGCCAGCAGTGGGCCCAACAGGGGGCTGGACTATGGCTACACCTTC | CASSGPNRGLDYGYTF
TRBJ2-7 | . | TRBD1 | TRBV7-6 | TGTGCCAGCAGCTTGGACAGGGCACCCTCCTACGAGCAGTACTTC | CASSLDRAPSYEQYF
TRBJ2-3 | . | TRBD1 | TRBV5-6 | TGTGCCAGCAGCGGGACAGGGAGAGATACGCAGTATTTT | CASSGTGRDTQYF
TRBJ2-7 | few | . | TRBV4-1 | TGCGCCAGCAGCCAACGACTAACCTACGAGCAGTACTTC | CASSQRLTYEQYF
TRBJ2-5 | . | TRBD2 | TRBV4-2 | TGTGCCAGCAGCCTGGTAGCGGGGGGGCGAGGGCAAGAGACCCAGTACTTC | CASSLVAGGRGQETQYF
TRBJ2-5 | few | TRBD2 | TRBV30 | TGTGCCTTTTTGCCACTAGCGGTATCAAGGGAGACCCAGTACTTC | CAFLPLAVSRETQYF
TRBJ2-7 | . | TRBD2 | TRBV7-2 | TGTGCCAGCAGCTCGTATAGCGGGAGAGCGTTACGTGGGCAGTACTTC | CASSSYSGRALRGQYF
TRBJ2-3 | . | TRBD2 | TRBV5-1 | TGCGCCAGCAGCCTCTTTGCTAGCGGGAACACAGATACGCAGTATTTT | CASSLFASGNTDTQYF
TRBJ1-2 | . | TRBD1 | TRBV5-1 | TGCGCCAGCAGCTTGGGTGCGACAGGGGCCGGCTACACCTTC | CASSLGATGAGYTF
TRBJ1-2 | few | . | TRBV30 | TGTGCCTGGAGTGTAGGAGGGGCTTTCGGTTACGGCTACACCTTC | CAWSVGGAFGYGYTF
TRBJ1-2 | few | TRBD1 | TRBV6-5 | TGTGCCAGCAGCCACGGGGAAGGGGGCGATGGCTACACCTTC | CASSHGEGGDGYTF
TRBJ1-2 | . | . | TRBV4-2 | TGTGCCAGCAGCCAAGATTATCGGGAGAACTATGGCTACACCTTC | CASSQDYRENYGYTF
TRBJ1-5 | few | . | TRBV30 | TGTGCCTGGACTGGACAGCCTAATCAGCCCCAGCATTTT | CAWTGQPNQPQHF
TRBJ1-2 | few | TRBD1 | TRBV5-1 | TGCGCCAGCAGCACCTTGGACAGGGAGAACTATGGCTACACCTTC | CASSTLDRENYGYTF
TRBJ2-5 | . | TRBD2 | TRBV28 | TGTGCCAGCAGTCCCCCAGCGGGGGGCCAAGAGACCCAGTACTTC | CASSPPAGGQETQYF
TRBJ2-4 | . | TRBD2 | TRBV9 | TGTGCCAGCAGCAGGAGCGGGGATGGGTACATTCAGTACTTC | CASSRSGDGYIQYF
TRBJ2-7 | few | . | TRBV15 | TGTGCCACCAGCAGCCACGGACAGTCCTACGAGCAGTACTTC | CATSSHGQSYEQYF
TRBJ2-5 | once | . | TRBV5-1 | TGCGCCAGCAGCTTGGGAGGTCTAGAGGGTGCGGAGACCCAGTACTTC | CASSLGGLEGAETQYF
TRBJ1-1 | few | TRBD1 | TRBV29-1 | TGCAGCGTTGAAAGCCCCCAGGGGGCCCCTCGGAACACTGAAGCTTTCTTT | CSVESPQGAPRNTEAFF
TRBJ2-7 | . | TRBD1 | TRBV29-1 | TGCAGCGTTCGGACAGGGGCTAAGTACGAGCAGTACTTC | CSVRTGAKYEQYF
TRBJ2-3 | few | TRBD1 | TRBV28 | TGTGCCAGCAGTTCCTTTGCAGGGGGTATCTTTGGAGATACGCAGTATTTT | CASSSFAGGIFGDTQYF
TRBJ2-1 | few | . | TRBV30 | TGTGCCTGGAGTACAGGTTACAATGAGCAGTTCTTC | CAWSTGYNEQFF
TRBJ1-5 | few | . | TRBV19 | TGTGCCAGTAGTATCTTCTCACGAGGCAATCAGCCCCAGCATTTT | CASSIFSRGNQPQHF
TRBJ2-1 | . | . | TRBV4-1 | TGCGCCAGCAGCCAAGAACGGGGCAGGGGTATATTCGATGAGCAGTTCTTC | CASSQERGRGIFDEQFF
TRBJ1-5 | few | . | TRBV9 | TGTGCCAGCGGGGCGGTTGATCAGCCCCAGCATTTT | CASGAVDQPQHF
TRBJ1-2 | few | . | TRBV7-9 | TGTGCCAGCAGCGCGGCCCTCTCCGATGGCTACACCTTC | CASSAALSDGYTF
TRBJ2-6 | few | TRBD1 | TRBV7-8 | TGTGCCAGCAGCGCCCCGGGACAGAGGACTGGGGCCAACGTCCTGACTTTC | CASSAPGQRTGANVLTF
TRBJ2-7 | few | . | TRBV6-1 | TGTGCCAGCAGAATGAGGTCCTCGGCCGTCTACGAGCAGTACTTC | CASRMRSSAVYEQYF
TRBJ2-7 | . | . | TRBV28 | TGTGCGACGACGGAACAGGGATCCTACGAGCAGTACTTC | CATTEQGSYEQYF
TRBJ2-7 | few | . | TRBV7-2 | TGTGCCAGCAGCTTAGGGCAACAGCTTCAGCAGTACTTC | CASSLGQQLQQYF
TRBJ2-2 | few | . | TRBV4-3 | TGCGCCAGCAGCCTGGACTCGAGGAACACCGGGGAGCTGTTTTTT | CASSLDSRNTGELFF
TRBJ2-1 | . | TRBD2 | TRBV7-3 | TGTGCCAGCAGCTTTGGGGAGGGCCCCTACAATGAGCAGTTCTTC | CASSFGEGPYNEQFF